A single sample gave rise to the 14 T cell receptor beta chains below, sequenced in a study of blood T cells in healthy people across ages. Using a J-beta primer mix together with a sample-barcoded 5' primer, a second PCR was run for roughly 7 to 12 cycles. MiXCR, run by TCRdb on the 5' RACE reads, gives a single entry per CDR3 protein. In the table there are fewer than 1,200,000 distinct CDR3 sequences, around 25% of which are singletons. These same records also appear under a second study, on T cells of mothers and their children.

Sample: blood. The source of these receptors is a girl aged 2 to 10 in good health.

V usage is TRBV5-1 and J usage is TRBJ2-3; 8 nucleotides line up with TRBD1. Germline V gene data show CDR1 as SGHRS and CDR2 as YFSETQ. The CDR3 loop spans 15 amino acids. V dropped 3 bases and J dropped 1; count of bases not matched to a gene: 4. In DNA, the CDR3 is TGCGCCAGCAGCTGGACAGGGTACGGCACAGATACGCAGTATTTT. Its protein product is CASSWTGYGTDTQYF.

This clonotype was seen a handful of times. This chain connects TRBV10-3 to TRBJ2-1; no reliable D call. This CDR3 spans 14 amino acids. In germline, CDR1 is ENHRY, CDR2 SYGVKD. Trimming pared 10 bases from V and 5 bases from J, leaving 18 bases between. The chain's CDR3 is CATEYEVGDNEQFF. CDR3 in DNA: TGTGCCACCGAGTACGAGGTCGGCGACAATGAGCAGTTCTTC.

The rearrangement uses TRBV15 and TRBJ2-7; 7 nucleotides line up with TRBD1. J was trimmed by 2 bases and V by 3 bases; bases with no gene match: 4. The CDR3 extends over 14 amino acids. Germline CDR1 and CDR2: LNHNV and YYDKDF (reference sequence). The CDR3 DNA reads TGTGCCACCAGCAGCCGGGACAGAGCCTACGAGCAGTACTTC. This gives the protein CATSSRDRAYEQYF.

The rearrangement uses TRBV15 and TRBJ2-5, with TRBD1 as a possible D gene (5 bases). Germline values: CDR1 LNHNV, CDR2 YYDKDF (reference sequence). The CDR3 length is 20 residues. V lost 0 bases and J lost 2, with 25 bases in between. This CDR3 is CATSRDLSWAEIGQQETQYF. DNA of the CDR3: TGTGCCACCAGCAGAGACCTCTCATGGGCTGAAATTGGACAACAAGAGACCCAGTACTTC.

This clonotype was counted a few times. The genes are TRBV29-1 and TRBJ2-3, with D possibly matching TRBD2 (6 bases). Trimming left V 8 bases short and J 5 bases short, with 20 bases between. This CDR3 has 14 amino acids. The germline gives CDR1 SQVTM, CDR2 ANQGSEA. CDR3 in DNA: TGCAGCTTTCGCGGGGATGATCGTGGAGATACGCAGTATTTT. This translates into CSFRGDDRGDTQYF.

CDR3 nucleotide sequence: TGTGCCAGCAGTTTTGGGGGGATGGATGAGCAGTTCTTC. Its translation: CASSFGGMDEQFF. The chain combines TRBV27 with TRBJ2-5; D might be TRBD2 (6 bases). The J call may be in error: the DNA end matches TRBJ2-1 better. The CDR3 loop spans 13 amino acids. The V gene's germline CDR1 is MNHEY and CDR2 SMNVEV (reference sequence).

In this sample, this clonotype turned up a few times. This chain connects TRBV4-2 to TRBJ2-1; 8 bases are a match to TRBD1. TRBJ2-5 explains the end of the DNA better; the J call may be wrong. The CDR3 sequence is 15 residues long. Germline V CDR1 and CDR2: LGHNA, YNFKEQ. The CDR3 protein is CASSQDRQGFVTQYF. The DNA for the CDR3 is TGTGCCAGCAGCCAAGATCGACAGGGGTTCGTGACCCAGTACTTC.

The chain uses TRBV5-1 and TRBJ2-3, with a tentative D call TRBD2 (6 bases). Trimming took 7 bases from V and 4 from J, leaving 19 bases between them. The CDR3 is 15 amino acids. Germline V lookup: CDR1 SGHRS, CDR2 YFSETQ. In DNA form, the CDR3 reads TGCGCCAGCCGTCTCACTGGGGAGGCCCCAGATACGCAGTATTTT. Translating it yields CASRLTGEAPDTQYF. The full variable domain, with the rest looked up from reference TRBV5-1 and TRBJ2-3, is KAGVTQTPRYLIKTRGQQVTLSCSPISGHRSVSWYQQTPGQGLQFLFEYFSETQRNKGNFPGRFSGRQFSNSRSEMNVSTLELGDSALYLCASRLTGEAPDTQYFGPGTRLTVL.

V is TRBV6-2 or TRBV6-3 and J is TRBJ2-2, with 10 bases identical to TRBD2. There are 17 residues in the CDR3. J gave up 3 bases and V 5 bases, and 9 bases lay outside the gene matches. Germline V gene sequence: CDR1 MNHEY, CDR2 SVGEGT. The chain's CDR3 is CASSTHPGTSDTGELFF. As DNA, the CDR3 is TGTGCCAGCAGTACCCACCCCGGGACTAGCGACACCGGGGAGCTGTTTTTT.

The chain combines TRBV10-2 with TRBJ2-7; D is unresolved. V gave up 3 bases and J gave up 6 bases, with 9 bases separating them. Germline V gives CDR1 WSHSY, CDR2 SAAADI. This CDR3 comprises 12 residues. This CDR3 reads CASSDGWGEQYF. The CDR3 DNA sequence: TGCGCCAGCAGTGATGGGTGGGGCGAGCAGTACTTC.

In regard to this clonotype: A much larger clone is a single base away; this may be a read error. The genes are TRBV20-1 and TRBJ2-5, with 7 bases that match TRBD1. The DNA end favors TRBJ2-1, so the J call may be wrong. The V gene's germline CDR1 is DFQATT and CDR2 SNEGSKA (reference sequence). This CDR3 region has 14 residues. The DNA for the CDR3 is TGCAGTGCTCATCGCGGACAGGCCCGCGCTGAGCAGTTCTTC. Its translation: CSAHRGQARAEQFF.

This chain joins TRBV20-1 and TRBJ2-5, with D tentatively TRBD2 (6 bases). CDR1 and CDR2 (germline): DFQATT, SNEGSKA (reference sequence). V lost 6 bases to trimming and J lost 11 bases, with 28 bases between them. The CDR3 consists of 15 residues. The CDR3 DNA is TGCAGTGCCCTTCCCCCCGTTGGGACCGGGGGAGAGCAGTACTTC. It yields the protein CSALPPVGTGGEQYF.

This clonotype was recorded many times. The chain joins TRBV29-1 to TRBJ2-5; TRBD2 is a possible D gene (6 bases). Germline CDR1 is SQVTM and CDR2 is ANQGSEA. There are 12 residues in the CDR3. V was clipped by 1 base and J by 5 bases, with 8 bases between them. This chain's CDR3 is CSVEGGTETQYF. DNA for the CDR3: TGCAGCGTTGAAGGCGGGACGGAGACCCAGTACTTC.

The chain is built from TRBV20-1 and TRBJ1-2; 8 bases are shared with TRBD1. Germline V gene sequence: CDR1 DFQATT, CDR2 SNEGSKA (reference sequence). After removal of 3 bases from V and 4 bases from J, the junction contained 4 bases not matched to a gene. This CDR3 region has 13 residues. Here the CDR3 reads CSASPGGVYGYTF. As DNA, the CDR3 is TGCAGTGCTAGCCCAGGGGGCGTCTATGGCTACACCTTC.